Listed here are 9 T cell receptor beta chains from one sample, sequenced in a study of identical twins. TCRdb re-derived calls from the 5' RACE reads in MiXCR, one entry per CDR3 protein. Altogether hundreds of thousands of distinct CDR3 sequences are present, about 20% being singletons, with the ten largest covering roughly 14%. This same sample was also part of a study on T cells expressing NK-cell markers.

The specimen was PBMCs. The receptors come from a woman aged 18-29 years in good health.

This clonotype was counted between two and nine times. This rearrangement joins TRBV20-1 to TRBJ2-2; D remains ambiguous. This CDR3 spans 13 amino acids. Germline V gene sequence: CDR1 DFQATT, CDR2 SNEGSKA (reference sequence). Between the trimmed V and J ends, which lost 2 bases and 5 bases, there was a span of 9 bases. CDR3 nucleotides: TGCAGTGCTAGAATGATGGATACCGGGGAGCTGTTTTTT. It translates to CSARMMDTGELFF.

This clonotype was observed a handful of times. The rearrangement links TRBV12-3 or TRBV12-4 to TRBJ2-2; D call uncertain. Trimming took off 6 bases at V and 4 bases at J, with 12 bases between the two ends. The CDR3 extends over 14 amino acids. CDR3 coding DNA: TGTGCCAGCAGCCAAGAATTGCGCACCGGGGAGCTGTTTTTT. Its translation is CASSQELRTGELFF.

The CDR3 reads CASSSSSALTFQFF. The CDR3 region has the DNA TGTGCCAGCAGCTCATCTAGCGCCCTTACGTTTCAGTTCTTC. V usage is TRBV7-9 and J usage is TRBJ2-1, with a possible D match to TRBD2 (6 bases). Germline CDR1 and CDR2: SEHNR and FQNEAQ (reference sequence). Trimming pared 4 bases from V and 13 bases from J, leaving 20 bases between. The CDR3 runs 14 residues. Full variable domain (rest looked up from reference TRBV7-9 and TRBJ2-1): DTGVSQNPRHKITKRGQNVTFRCDPISEHNRLYWYRQTLGQGPEFLTYFQNEAQLEKSRLLSDRFSAERPKGSFSTLEIQRTEQGDSAMYLCASSSSSALTFQFFGPGTRLTVL.

This sequence joins TRBV20-1 and TRBJ1-1; tentative D call: TRBD1 (5 bases). CDR3 length equals 14 residues. CDR1 DFQATT and CDR2 SNEGSKA come from the germline V gene (reference sequence). Trimming stripped 5 bases from V and 0 bases from J, with 13 bases between. CDR3 region: CSAPKGHLNTEAFF. The CDR3 DNA is TGCAGTGCTCCCAAGGGGCACTTGAACACTGAAGCTTTCTTT.

This clonotype was observed a few times. The chain couples TRBV6-5 to TRBJ1-6; TRBD1 matches at 8 bases. V lost 5 bases, J lost 13 bases, and 4 bases stayed unmatched. The CDR3 is 12 amino acids. Per the germline V gene, CDR1 is MNHEY and CDR2 is SVGAGI. CDR3 residues: CASSKDRVPLHF. The CDR3 DNA follows: TGTGCCAGCAGTAAGGACAGGGTCCCCCTCCACTTT.

In this sample, this clonotype turned up a few times. V is TRBV7-9 and J is TRBJ2-1; 7 bases agree with TRBD1. V was clipped by 6 bases and J by 10 bases; unmatched bases: 3. CDR1 and CDR2 (germline): SEHNR, FQNEAQ (reference sequence). This CDR3 comprises 11 residues. This CDR3 is CASRPGGEQFF. CDR3 coding DNA: TGTGCCAGCAGACCAGGGGGAGAGCAGTTCTTC.

This clonotype was recorded a few times. The chain recombines TRBV5-1 with TRBJ2-1; 11 bases fit TRBD2. The CDR3 consists of 14 residues. Trimming took 3 bases from V and 8 from J; bases not matched to a gene: 4. Germline loops: CDR1 SGHRS, CDR2 YFSETQ. CDR3 residues: CASSWLAGGDEQFF. DNA of the CDR3: TGCGCCAGCAGCTGGCTAGCGGGAGGTGATGAGCAGTTCTTC.

This clonotype was seen a few times. The chain employs TRBV29-1 and TRBJ2-2; the D is unclear. The germline V and J ends were trimmed by 4 bases and 1 base, with 7 bases remaining between them. The CDR3 spans 13 residues. Germline V gives CDR1 SQVTM, CDR2 ANQGSEA. CDR3: CSVGSGNTGELFF. The CDR3, as DNA: TGCAGCGTTGGGTCAGGGAACACCGGGGAGCTGTTTTTT.

The chain combines TRBV7-9 with TRBJ2-7; 9 bases map to TRBD1. The CDR3 is made up of 15 amino acids. The trim removed 1 base at V and 6 bases at J, leaving 7 bases unmatched. In germline, CDR1 is SEHNR, CDR2 FQNEAQ (reference sequence). The CDR3 DNA is TGTGCCAGCAGCTTAGACCCTCACAGGGGGCGCGAGCAGTACTTC. Its translation: CASSLDPHRGREQYF.